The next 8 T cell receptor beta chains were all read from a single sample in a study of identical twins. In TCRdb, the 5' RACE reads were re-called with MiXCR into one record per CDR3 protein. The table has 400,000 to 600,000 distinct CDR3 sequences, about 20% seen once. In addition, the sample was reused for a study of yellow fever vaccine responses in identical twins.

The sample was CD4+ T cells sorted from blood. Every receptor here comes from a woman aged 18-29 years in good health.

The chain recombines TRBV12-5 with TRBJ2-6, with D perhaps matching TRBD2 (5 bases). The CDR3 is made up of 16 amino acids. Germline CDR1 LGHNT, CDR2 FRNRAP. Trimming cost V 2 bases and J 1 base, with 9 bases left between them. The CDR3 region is CASGLLRASGANVLTF. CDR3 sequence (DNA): TGTGCTAGTGGTTTGTTGCGGGCTTCTGGGGCCAACGTCCTGACTTTC.

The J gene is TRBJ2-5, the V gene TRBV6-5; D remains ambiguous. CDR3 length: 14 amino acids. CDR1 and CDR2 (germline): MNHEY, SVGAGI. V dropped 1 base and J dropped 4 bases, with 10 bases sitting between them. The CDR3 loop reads CASSYFGRRETQYF. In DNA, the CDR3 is TGTGCCAGCAGTTACTTCGGGCGGAGAGAGACCCAGTACTTC.

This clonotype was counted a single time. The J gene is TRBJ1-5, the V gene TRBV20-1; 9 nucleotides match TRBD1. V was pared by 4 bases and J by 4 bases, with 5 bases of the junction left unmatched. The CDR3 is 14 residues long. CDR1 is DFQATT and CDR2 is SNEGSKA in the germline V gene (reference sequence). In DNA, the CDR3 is TGCAGTGCTACCGGGGACAGGGAAAATCAGCCCCAGCATTTT. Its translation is CSATGDRENQPQHF.

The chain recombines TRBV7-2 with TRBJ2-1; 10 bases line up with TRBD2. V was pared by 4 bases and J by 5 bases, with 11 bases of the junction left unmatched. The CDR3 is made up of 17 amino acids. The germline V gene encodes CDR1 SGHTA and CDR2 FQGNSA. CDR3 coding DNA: TGTGCCAGCAGCTCCTCTAGCGGGAGTAGGTCAGACAATGAGCAGTTCTTC. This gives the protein CASSSSSGSRSDNEQFF.

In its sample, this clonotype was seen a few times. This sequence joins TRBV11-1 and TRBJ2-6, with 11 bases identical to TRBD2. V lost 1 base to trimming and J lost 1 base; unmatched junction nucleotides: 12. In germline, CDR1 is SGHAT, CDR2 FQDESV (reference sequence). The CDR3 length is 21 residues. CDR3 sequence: CASSLVRLAGGKGSGANVLTF. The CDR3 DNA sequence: TGTGCCAGCAGCTTAGTTCGGCTAGCGGGAGGAAAAGGGTCTGGGGCCAACGTCCTGACTTTC. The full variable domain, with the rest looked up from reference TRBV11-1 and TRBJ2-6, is EAEVAQSPRYKITEKSQAVAFWCDPISGHATLYWYRQILGQGPELLVQFQDESVVDDSQLPKDRFSAERLKGVDSTLKIQPAELGDSAMYLCASSLVRLAGGKGSGANVLTFGAGSRLTVL.

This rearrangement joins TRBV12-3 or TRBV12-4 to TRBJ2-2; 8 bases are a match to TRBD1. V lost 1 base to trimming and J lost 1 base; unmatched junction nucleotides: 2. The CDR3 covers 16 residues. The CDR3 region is CASSLVQGENTGELFF. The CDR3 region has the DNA TGTGCCAGCAGTTTAGTACAGGGGGAGAACACCGGGGAGCTGTTTTTT.

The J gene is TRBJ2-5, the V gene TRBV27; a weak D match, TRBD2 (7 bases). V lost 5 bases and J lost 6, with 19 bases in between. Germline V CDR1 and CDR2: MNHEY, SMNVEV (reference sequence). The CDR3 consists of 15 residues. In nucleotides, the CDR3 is TGTGCCAGCAGTCCGGGACACGGGGGGAAGAAGACCCAGTACTTC. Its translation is CASSPGHGGKKTQYF.

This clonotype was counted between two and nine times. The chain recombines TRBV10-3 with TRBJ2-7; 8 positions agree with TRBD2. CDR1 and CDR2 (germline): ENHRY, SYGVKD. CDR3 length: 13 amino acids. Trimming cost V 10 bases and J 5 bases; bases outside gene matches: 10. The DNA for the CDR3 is TGTGCCACCACGAGGACTAGCCCAAACGAGCAGTACTTC. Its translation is CATTRTSPNEQYF.